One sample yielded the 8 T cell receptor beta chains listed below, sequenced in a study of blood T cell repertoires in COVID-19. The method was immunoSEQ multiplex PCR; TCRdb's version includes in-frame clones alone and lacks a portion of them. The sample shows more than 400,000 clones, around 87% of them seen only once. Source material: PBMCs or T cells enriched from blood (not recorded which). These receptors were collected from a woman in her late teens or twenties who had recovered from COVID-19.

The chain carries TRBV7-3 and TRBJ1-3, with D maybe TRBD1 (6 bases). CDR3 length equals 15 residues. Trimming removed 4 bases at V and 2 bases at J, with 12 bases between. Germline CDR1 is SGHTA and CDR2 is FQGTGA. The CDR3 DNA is TGTGCCAGCAGCTCACAGGGTTTTCCTGGAAACACCATATATTTT. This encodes CASSSQGFPGNTIYF.

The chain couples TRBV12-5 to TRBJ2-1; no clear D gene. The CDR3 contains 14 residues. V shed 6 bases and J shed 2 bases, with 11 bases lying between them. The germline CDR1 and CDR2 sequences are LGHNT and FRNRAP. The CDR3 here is CASGPPGTYNEQFF. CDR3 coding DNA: TGTGCTAGTGGCCCCCCAGGTACCTACAATGAGCAGTTCTTC.

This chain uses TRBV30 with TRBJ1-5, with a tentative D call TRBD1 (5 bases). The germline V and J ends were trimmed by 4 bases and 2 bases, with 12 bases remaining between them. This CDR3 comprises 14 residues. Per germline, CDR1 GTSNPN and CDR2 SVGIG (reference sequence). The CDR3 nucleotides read TGTGCCTGGAATCAGGGAAGAGGCAATCAGCCCCAGCATTTT. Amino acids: CAWNQGRGNQPQHF.

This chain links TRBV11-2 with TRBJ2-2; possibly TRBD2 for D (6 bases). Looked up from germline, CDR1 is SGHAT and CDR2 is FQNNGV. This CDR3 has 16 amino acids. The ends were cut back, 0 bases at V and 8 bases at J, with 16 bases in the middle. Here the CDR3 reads CASSLEVIAAGGELFF. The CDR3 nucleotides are TGTGCCAGCAGCTTAGAGGTGATAGCGGCTGGGGGGGAGCTGTTTTTT.

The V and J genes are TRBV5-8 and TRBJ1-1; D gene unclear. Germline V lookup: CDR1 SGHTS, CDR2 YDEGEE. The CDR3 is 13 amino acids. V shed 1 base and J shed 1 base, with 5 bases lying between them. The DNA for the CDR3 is TGTGCCAGCAGCTTGAACTGGAACACTGAAGCTTTCTTT. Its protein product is CASSLNWNTEAFF.

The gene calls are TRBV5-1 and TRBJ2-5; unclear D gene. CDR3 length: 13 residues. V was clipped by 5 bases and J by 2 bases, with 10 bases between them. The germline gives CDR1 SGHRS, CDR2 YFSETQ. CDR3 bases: TGCGCCAGCAGGAAACAACTACAAGAGACCCAGTACTTC. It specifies CASRKQLQETQYF. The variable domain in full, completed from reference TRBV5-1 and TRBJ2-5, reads KAGVTQTPRYLIKTRGQQVTLSCSPISGHRSVSWYQQTPGQGLQFLFEYFSETQRNKGNFPGRFSGRQFSNSRSEMNVSTLELGDSALYLCASRKQLQETQYFGPGTRLLVL.

The CDR3 sequence: CAWSAGLEPQHF. CDR3 bases: TGTGCCTGGAGCGCGGGTCTGGAGCCCCAGCATTTT. The chain is built from TRBV30 and TRBJ1-5; D is unresolved. From germline, CDR1 is GTSNPN and CDR2 SVGIG (reference sequence). This CDR3 spans 12 amino acids. V was cut by 3 bases and J by 8 bases, with 11 bases left in between.

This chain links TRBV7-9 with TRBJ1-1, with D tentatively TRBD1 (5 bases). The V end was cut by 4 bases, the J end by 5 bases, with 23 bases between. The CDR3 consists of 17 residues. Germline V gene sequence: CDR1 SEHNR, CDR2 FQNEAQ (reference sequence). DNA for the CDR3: TGTGCCAGCAGCTCTTTTTCAGGGACGGGGGTCGGAACTGAAGCTTTCTTT. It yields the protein CASSSFSGTGVGTEAFF.